This T cell receptor beta chain was recovered during a study of early T cells in non-severe SARS-CoV-2 infection. Study context: Chains from this unsorted whole-blood bulk RNA could not be paired.

Germline V lookup: CDR1 SQVTM, CDR2 ANQGSEA. This CDR3 contains 15 residues. V lost 6 bases to trimming and J lost 2 bases, with 14 bases between them. TCRdb redid the calling of the 5' RACE reads with MiXCR, one entry per CDR3 protein. The table lists about 26,000 distinct CDR3 sequences, less than 5% of them singletons. The table lists this clonotype with many counts. Input material: whole blood. J is TRBJ2-6 and V is TRBV29-1, with D perhaps being TRBD1 or TRBD2 (6 bases each). The sequence was collected from an adult who was a healthcare worker with PCR-confirmed SARS-CoV-2 infection or an uninfected control (not recorded which). In nucleotides, the CDR3 is TGCAGCGTGGAGGGGGTTAGCGCTGGGGCCAACGTCCTGACTTTC. It translates to CSVEGVSAGANVLTF.